The source of this T cell receptor beta chain is a study of blood T cell repertoires in COVID-19. The table lists this clone with a few counts. Sequencing was performed with immunoSEQ multiplex PCR; in TCRdb, only in-frame clones are kept and a portion is missing. The sample holds approximately 210,000 clones, roughly 78% seen once. Looked up from germline, CDR1 is SGHRS and CDR2 is YFSETQ. Between the trimmed V and J ends, which lost 4 bases and 1 base, there was a span of 12 bases. This CDR3 is 15 amino acids long. The sequencing sample was made of peripheral blood. The TCR comes from a woman in her thirties or forties with acute or convalescent COVID-19. V gene TRBV5-1 combines with J gene TRBJ1-3, with D perhaps TRBD1 (5 bases). The CDR3 is CASSDHQGSGNTIYF. The CDR3 DNA is TGCGCCAGCAGCGATCACCAGGGTTCTGGAAACACCATATATTTT. Looking up the rest from reference TRBV5-1 and TRBJ1-3 gives the full variable domain: KAGVTQTPRYLIKTRGQQVTLSCSPISGHRSVSWYQQTPGQGLQFLFEYFSETQRNKGNFPGRFSGRQFSNSRSEMNVSTLELGDSALYLCASSDHQGSGNTIYFGEGSWLTVV.